Presented here are 21 T cell receptor beta chains from one specimen sequenced in a study of cytomegalovirus exposure and HLA in healthy donors. Only in-frame clones appear in the TCRdb table, and some are missing; sequencing was by immunoSEQ multiplex PCR. The sample gives about 220,000 clones, around 90% of which show up once; 2.9% is in the top ten. Sequenced material: PBMCs. The receptors derive from a woman aged 18-29 years in good health and CMV-seronegative.

This chain connects TRBV28 to TRBJ2-7; 7 bases line up with TRBD1. This CDR3 has 15 residues. Germline assignment: CDR1 MDHEN and CDR2 SYDVKM. Unmatched junction bases numbered 7, after V lost 5 bases and J lost 0 bases. CDR3 loop: CASSLGTAHSYEQYF. In DNA, the CDR3 is TGTGCCAGCAGTCTCGGGACAGCCCACTCCTACGAGCAGTACTTC.

The chain links TRBV29-1 to TRBJ1-4; D unresolved. Germline values: CDR1 SQVTM, CDR2 ANQGSEA. The CDR3 has 14 amino acids. Between the trimmed V and J ends, which lost 7 bases and 3 bases, there was a span of 15 bases. CDR3 sequence reads: CSAAQADPNEKLFF. CDR3 in DNA: TGCAGCGCAGCCCAGGCAGACCCTAATGAAAAACTGTTTTTT.

This chain connects TRBV7-2 to TRBJ2-7; TRBD1 agrees at 7 bases. With 2 bases clipped from V and 3 bases from J, the junction kept 7 bases outside the gene matches. This CDR3 is 15 amino acids long. Per the germline V gene, CDR1 is SGHTA and CDR2 is FQGNSA. The CDR3 region has the DNA TGTGCCAGCAGCTTAATGGGGGACAGTTACTACGAGCAGTACTTC. Protein product: CASSLMGDSYYEQYF.

The chain recombines TRBV27 with TRBJ2-5; 13 positions agree with TRBD2. J was trimmed by 9 bases and V by 6 bases; bases with no gene match: 10. Per germline, CDR1 MNHEY and CDR2 SMNVEV (reference sequence). This CDR3 comprises 15 residues. CDR3: CASRPAFGLAGAQYF. For the CDR3, the DNA is TGTGCCAGCAGGCCCGCTTTCGGACTAGCGGGAGCCCAGTACTTC.

This clone came up a few times. This sequence joins TRBV10-1 and TRBJ2-1; TRBD2 matches 8 bases. This CDR3 region has 13 residues. The germline V gene encodes CDR1 WNHNN and CDR2 SYGVQD (reference sequence). V gave up 10 bases and J gave up 10 bases; unmatched junction bases: 12. The CDR3 sequence: CAILGTRVNEQFF. In nucleotides, the CDR3 is TGCGCCATCCTTGGGACTAGAGTCAACGAGCAGTTCTTC.

The gene calls are TRBV29-1 and TRBJ2-2; 8 bases align to TRBD1. The junction had 6 bases not matched to a gene; V was cut back by 4 bases and J by 5 bases. CDR1 and CDR2 from the germline V gene are SQVTM and ANQGSEA. The CDR3 runs 14 residues. The CDR3 sequence: CSVAPTGVTGELFF. The CDR3 DNA reads TGCAGCGTTGCCCCGACAGGGGTTACCGGGGAGCTGTTTTTT.

This clone occurred many times. CDR3 DNA sequence: TGTGCCAGCAGCTTAGGTGAACGGGAAAGTACAGATACGCAGTATTTT. This encodes CASSLGERESTDTQYF. V gene TRBV11-3 combines with J gene TRBJ2-3; D possibly corresponds to TRBD2 (5 bases). The germline V gene encodes CDR1 SGHNT and CDR2 YENEEA. The CDR3 extends over 16 amino acids. V shed 1 base and J shed 3 bases, with 14 bases lying between them.

CDR3 coding DNA: TGTGCCAGCAGCCATACTCGGGACAGGACCTCTCGGGGCTACACCTTC. Protein product: CASSHTRDRTSRGYTF. The J gene is TRBJ1-2, the V gene TRBV14; 8 bases line up with TRBD1. The junction had 14 bases not matched to a gene; V was cut back by 3 bases and J by 8 bases. CDR3 length: 16 amino acids. CDR1 is SGHDN, CDR2 FVKESK, per germline.

Only one count was recorded for this clone. The chain combines TRBV7-8 with TRBJ2-7; 8 bases align to TRBD2. Germline V CDR1 and CDR2: SGHVS, FQNEAQ. The CDR3 length is 13 residues. Germline trimming cut 1 base from V and 9 bases from J; bases unmatched to any gene: 5. CDR3 nucleotide sequence: TGTGCCAGCAGCTTAGGACCGGCGGGGGGGCAGTACTTC. Protein: CASSLGPAGGQYF.

This chain joins TRBV15 and TRBJ2-3, with D maybe TRBD2 (6 bases). The V end lost 7 bases, the J end lost 1 base, and 18 bases lay between the germline ends. The CDR3 runs to 16 residues. Germline assignment: CDR1 LNHNV and CDR2 YYDKDF (reference sequence). Here the CDR3 DNA reads TGTGCCACCAACCGAAAGGCGCGCGGGGGCACAGATACGCAGTATTTT. This gives the protein CATNRKARGGTDTQYF.

Points on this clone: The junction does not match germline at one end; this may be a read error. The J gene is TRBJ1-5, the V gene TRBV28; maybe TRBD1 (6 bases). CDR3 length: 14 residues. Germline V gives CDR1 MDHEN, CDR2 SYDVKM. This CDR3 is CASNLYRVNQPQHF. The CDR3 DNA follows: TGTGCCAGCAATTTATACAGGGTCAATCAGCCCCAGCATTTT.

The V gene is TRBV28, the J gene TRBJ2-7, with TRBD2 matching over 8 bases. The CDR3 contains 14 residues. With V trimmed by 5 bases and J by 2 bases, 5 bases remained unmatched. Germline-derived CDR1 and CDR2 are MDHEN and SYDVKM. CDR3 sequence reads: CASSGGSGAYEQYF. The DNA for the CDR3 is TGTGCCAGCAGTGGGGGTAGCGGGGCCTACGAGCAGTACTTC.

J is TRBJ2-7 and V is TRBV6-6, with D unresolved. Trimming cost V 3 bases and J 5 bases, with 5 bases left between them. The CDR3 runs to 11 residues. CDR1 MNHNY and CDR2 SVGAGI come from the germline V gene (reference sequence). In nucleotides, the CDR3 is TGTGCCAGCAGTTATCGAGACGAGCAGTACTTC. Translation: CASSYRDEQYF.

The genes are TRBV14 and TRBJ2-7, with TRBD2 matching over 10 bases. The germline CDR1 and CDR2 sequences are SGHDN and FVKESK. This CDR3 has 16 residues. The J segment lost 2 bases and the V segment lost 3 bases, leaving 7 bases of the junction unmatched. The CDR3 DNA reads TGTGCCAGCAGCCACGAAGGACTAGCGGTCCCCTACGAGCAGTACTTC. Encoded protein: CASSHEGLAVPYEQYF.

The gene calls are TRBV7-6 and TRBJ2-7; 7 bases align to TRBD2. CDR1 SGHVS and CDR2 FNYEAQ come from the germline V gene. The ends lost 5 bases at V and 5 bases at J; junction bases unmatched: 9. This CDR3 contains 14 residues. CDR3 in amino acids: CASSPREGRDEQYF. The CDR3 DNA is TGTGCCAGCAGCCCCAGGGAGGGGAGGGACGAGCAGTACTTC.

The CDR3 DNA is TGTGCCAGCAGCCCCGGGACTAGCGGTACGTGGGAGCAGTACTTC. This gives the protein CASSPGTSGTWEQYF. The chain employs TRBV9 and TRBJ2-7, with 11 bases that match TRBD2. Trimming took 4 bases from V and 7 from J; bases not matched to a gene: 10. CDR3 size: 15 residues. In germline, CDR1 is SGDLS, CDR2 YYNGEE.

The J gene is TRBJ2-3, the V gene TRBV7-3; D may be TRBD1 (5 bases). V lost 4 bases and J 4 bases, leaving 18 bases between the germline ends. Germline CDR1 is SGHTA and CDR2 is FQGTGA. The CDR3 consists of 16 residues. CDR3 region: CASSSTSLGAADTQYF. CDR3 DNA: TGTGCCAGCAGCTCAACGAGCCTAGGGGCAGCAGATACGCAGTATTTT.

The chain joins TRBV5-1 to TRBJ2-5; D gene ambiguous. V was cut by 1 base and J by 3 bases, with 7 bases left in between. The CDR3 runs to 13 residues. CDR1 SGHRS and CDR2 YFSETQ come from the germline V gene. The CDR3 DNA reads as TGCGCCAGCAGCTTGTACAGTGAAGAGACCCAGTACTTC. Its translation is CASSLYSEETQYF.

The chain has TRBV29-1 and TRBJ2-1, with 11 nucleotides matching TRBD2. This CDR3 comprises 19 residues. With V trimmed by 4 bases and J by 0 bases, 14 bases remained unmatched. Germline values: CDR1 SQVTM, CDR2 ANQGSEA. The CDR3 sequence is CSVAGLTSGSISSYNEQFF. CDR3 nucleotide sequence: TGCAGCGTTGCCGGTCTCACTAGCGGGAGTATCAGCTCCTACAATGAGCAGTTCTTC.

J is TRBJ1-4 and V is TRBV4-3, with D uncertain. CDR1 is LGHNA, CDR2 YSLEER, per germline. Trimming took 0 bases from V and 3 from J, leaving 5 bases between them. The CDR3 is 14 residues long. The CDR3 DNA is TGCGCCAGCAGCCAAGATTTCGCTAATGAAAAACTGTTTTTT. The encoded protein is CASSQDFANEKLFF.

The chain combines TRBV6-5 with TRBJ1-1; D ambiguous. From germline, CDR1 is MNHEY and CDR2 SVGAGI. V was cut by 0 bases and J by 3 bases, with 11 bases left in between. CDR3 size: 15 residues. The CDR3 protein is CASSYSRERYTEAFF. The CDR3 DNA reads TGTGCCAGCAGTTACTCTCGGGAGAGGTACACTGAAGCTTTCTTT.